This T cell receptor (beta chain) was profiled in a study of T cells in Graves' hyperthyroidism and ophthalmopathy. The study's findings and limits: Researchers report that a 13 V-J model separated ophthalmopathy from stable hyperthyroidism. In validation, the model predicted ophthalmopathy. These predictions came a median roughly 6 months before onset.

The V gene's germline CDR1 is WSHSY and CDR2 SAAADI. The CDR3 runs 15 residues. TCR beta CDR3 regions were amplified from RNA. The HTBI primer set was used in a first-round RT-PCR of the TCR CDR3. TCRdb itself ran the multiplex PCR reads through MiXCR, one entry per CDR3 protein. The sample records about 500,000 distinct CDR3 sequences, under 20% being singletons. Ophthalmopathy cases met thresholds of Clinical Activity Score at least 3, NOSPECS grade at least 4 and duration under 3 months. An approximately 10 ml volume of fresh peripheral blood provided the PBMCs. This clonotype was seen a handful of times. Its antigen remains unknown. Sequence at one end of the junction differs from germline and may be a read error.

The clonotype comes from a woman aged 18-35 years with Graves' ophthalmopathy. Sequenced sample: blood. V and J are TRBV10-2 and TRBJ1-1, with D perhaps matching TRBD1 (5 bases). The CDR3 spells CASGEGAIGDTEAFF. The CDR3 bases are TGCGCCAGCGGTGAAGGGGCCATCGGAGACACTGAAGCTTTCTTT.